This T cell receptor beta chain was identified in a study of OX40 agonist ivuxolimab in advanced cancers. Study summary: Patients undergoing dose escalation presented with hepatocellular carcinoma, melanoma, renal cell or head and neck cancer.

Comments on this clone: The antigen is undetermined.

Looked up from germline, CDR1 is SGHNT and CDR2 is YYREEE (reference sequence). The CDR3 consists of 15 residues. V lost 4 bases, J lost 2 bases, and 5 bases stayed unmatched. Study results and limitations: In the 0.1 to 3.0 mg/kg range, CD4+ and CD8+ blood T cells had expanded clonally by week 6. It was also the case that some nonresponders had low normalized T-cell clonal expansion.

Data came from immunoSEQ multiplex PCR; TCRdb stores just in-frame clones and leaves some out. The data show 63,000 or so clones, with 65% to 85% seen just once and 1.1% held by the top ten. The sequencing here drew on CD4+ or CD8+ T cells sorted from blood, taken in a trial of the OX40 agonist ivuxolimab. The genes are TRBV5-4 and TRBJ1-3, with 8 bases matching TRBD1. The origin of this receptor is an adult with an advanced solid tumor such as melanoma, head and neck, liver or kidney cancer. DNA of the CDR3: TGTGCCAGCAGCGCCTACAGGGGGACTGGAAACACCATATATTTT. It codes for CASSAYRGTGNTIYF.